This T cell receptor (beta chain) was found in a study of shared clonotypes between healthy human individuals. Study outcomes and limitations: The donor pool, a small one, limited the genetic and exposure-history diversity represented.

Trimming took off 7 bases at V and 2 bases at J, with 16 bases between the two ends. Germline-derived CDR1 and CDR2 are SNHLY and FYNNEI. There are 15 residues in the CDR3. In the study's own analysis: Quality scores were absent from the junction-only immunoSEQ sequences, so filtering differed. TCRdb keeps only in-frame clones here, not all; method: immunoSEQ multiplex PCR. That table supplies the V and J calls and clone size; D and trimming were determined from the DNA. The repertoire includes hundreds of thousands of clones, 85% to 95% of them detected once, and approximately 0.12% sits in the top ten. In the case of this clone: Its antigen is as yet unknown.

Terminally differentiated effector memory CD45RA+ cells were left out of the naive CD8 fraction, which was CD45RO-negative and positively selected for CCR7. Healthy HIV-negative adults without recent acute infections or vaccinations served as donors. The sequencing sample was made of naive CD8+ T cells sorted from blood. V and J are TRBV2 and TRBJ2-3; D may be TRBD2 (5 bases). The receptor was isolated from a woman in her twenties or thirties in good health. DNA for the CDR3: TGTGCCAGCATTTTCCAGTCCGGGGTCACAGATACGCAGTATTTT. Translation: CASIFQSGVTDTQYF.